This TCR beta chain is from a study of T cell repertoires in cytomegalovirus infection (dated by TCRdb to about 2019). Study-wide context: Alongside well-studied HLA-B-restricted epitopes, the peptide stimulations were aimed at recently identified HLA-C-restricted CMV epitopes, whose presentation resists viral immunomodulation. Donor HLA type was relevant to the analysis, because carriage of CMV infection together with the matching HLA type was indicated by public TCR beta signatures.

Spanning cysteine to phenylalanine, the CDR3 consists of 14 amino acids. The retained sequence is limited to the CDR3, 42 bases, with the frame set at the first base. Sequences MNHEY (CDR1) and SMNVEV (CDR2) are obtained from the germline V gene (reference sequence). The V end loses 7 bases and the J end loses 5 bases, and a stretch of 17 bases separates them. The paper as a whole reports these results and caveats: In the ex vivo response, HLA-C-restricted CMV-specific TCR beta clonotypes were dominant, and in two of eight donors the single most frequent clonotype came from this HLA-C-restricted group. In both this cohort and an independent cohort of several hundred donors, the cumulative frequency of public TCR beta family members distinguished carriers of CMV infection plus the relevant HLA type.

This specimen's treatment or condition label, per the study, means: in vitro stimulation with specific CMV peptide epitopes to enrich CMV-specific T cells. Comments on this clonotype: This receptor's antigen is unknown. No base-level quality is on record; no much larger clone is a single base apart.

For sequencing, an Illumina HiSeq 1500 was employed. The raw public reads went through TCRdb reprocessing: fastp at Q25, MiXCR clone calling, in-frame beta chains kept. Rows are unified per CDR3 protein, each entry keeping the most common DNA and genes. A total of 84,000 or so distinct CDR3 sequences appear in this sample, 45% to 55% of them only once. The top ten constitute more than 80% of the sample. The sequences come from CD8+ T cells from cultured PBMCs, collected from culture after CMV antigen stimulation. The source of this sequence is a human donor in good health (CMV status not recorded). Some clones in this sample may be carry-over from other donors' samples. Here the chain combines TRBV27 and TRBJ1-1; no confident D gene assignment can be made. The CDR3 region: CASNQDSKRTEAFF. The DNA sequence reads TGTGCCAGCAACCAGGACTCCAAGCGGACTGAAGCTTTCTTT.